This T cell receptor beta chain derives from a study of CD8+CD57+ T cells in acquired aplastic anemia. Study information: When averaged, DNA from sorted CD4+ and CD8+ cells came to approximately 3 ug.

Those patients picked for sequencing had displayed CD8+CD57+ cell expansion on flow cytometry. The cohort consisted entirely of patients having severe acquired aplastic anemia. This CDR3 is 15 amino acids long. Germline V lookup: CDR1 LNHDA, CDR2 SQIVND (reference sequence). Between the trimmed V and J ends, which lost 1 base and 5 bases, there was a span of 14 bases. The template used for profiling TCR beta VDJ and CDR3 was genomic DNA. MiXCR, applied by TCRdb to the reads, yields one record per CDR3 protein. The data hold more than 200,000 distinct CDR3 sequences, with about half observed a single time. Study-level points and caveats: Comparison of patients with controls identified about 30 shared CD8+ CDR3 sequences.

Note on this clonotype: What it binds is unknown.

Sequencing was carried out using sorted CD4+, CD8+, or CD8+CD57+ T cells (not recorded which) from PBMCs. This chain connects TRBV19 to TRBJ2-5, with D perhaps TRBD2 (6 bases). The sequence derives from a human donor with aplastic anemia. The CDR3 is CASSIGSGGGETQYF. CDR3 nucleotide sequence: TGTGCCAGTAGTATAGGGTCAGGCGGAGGGGAGACCCAGTACTTC.